Listed here is a single T cell receptor beta chain. Its antigen is unknown. Germline-derived CDR1 and CDR2 are LGHNA and YNFKEQ. J gave up 0 bases and V 1 base, and 8 bases lay outside the gene matches. The CDR3 is 17 residues long. These data originate in a study of cytomegalovirus exposure and HLA in healthy donors. Study-wide results and caveats: When the data were analyzed later, several of the most significant clusters appeared to be linked to common viral pathogens. Later analysis demonstrated an association between a missense DCLRE1C variant and TCR beta V- and J-gene trimming.

Researchers ran the PCR with 60 Vbeta and 13 Jbeta primers. Produced via immunoSEQ multiplex PCR; TCRdb's table is partial and in-frame only. The table records over 130,000 clones, 50% to 75% of them present only once. The rearrangement joins TRBV4-2 to TRBJ2-7, with TRBD1 matching 8 bases. This receptor was identified in a woman aged 55-69 years in good health and CMV-seropositive. Sequenced material: PBMCs. The CDR3 DNA sequence: TGTGCCAGCAGCCAAGGTACGACAGGGGACAGCTCCTACGAGCAGTACTTC. Amino acid sequence: CASSQGTTGDSSYEQYF.